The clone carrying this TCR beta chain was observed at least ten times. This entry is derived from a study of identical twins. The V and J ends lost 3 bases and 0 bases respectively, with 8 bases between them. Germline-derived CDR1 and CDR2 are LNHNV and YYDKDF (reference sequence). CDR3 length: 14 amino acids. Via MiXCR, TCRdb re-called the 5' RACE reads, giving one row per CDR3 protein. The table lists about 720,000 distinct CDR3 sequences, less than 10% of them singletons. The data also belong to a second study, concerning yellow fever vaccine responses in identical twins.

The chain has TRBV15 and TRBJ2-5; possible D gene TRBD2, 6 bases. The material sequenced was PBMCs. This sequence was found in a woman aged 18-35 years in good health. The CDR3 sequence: CATSRTGDQETQYF. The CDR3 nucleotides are TGTGCCACCAGCAGGACGGGGGACCAAGAGACCCAGTACTTC.